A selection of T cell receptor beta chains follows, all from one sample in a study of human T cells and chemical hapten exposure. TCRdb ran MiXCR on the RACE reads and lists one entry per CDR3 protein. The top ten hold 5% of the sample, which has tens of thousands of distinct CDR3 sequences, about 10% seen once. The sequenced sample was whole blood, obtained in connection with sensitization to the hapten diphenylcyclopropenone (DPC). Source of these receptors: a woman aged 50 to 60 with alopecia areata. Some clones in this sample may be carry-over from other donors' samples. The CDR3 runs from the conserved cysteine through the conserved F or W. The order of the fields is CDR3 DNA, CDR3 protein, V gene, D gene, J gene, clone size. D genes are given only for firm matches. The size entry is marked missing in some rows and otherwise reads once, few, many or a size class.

TGTGCCAGCAGCTTCGGCAAGACTAGCGGCTCCACCGGGGAGCTGTTTTTT,CASSFGKTSGSTGELFF,TRBV5-8,TRBD2,TRBJ2-2,many
TGTGCCAGCAGTTACGGGACTAGGGAGTATTTT,CASSYGTREYF,TRBV6-5,TRBD2,TRBJ2-3,NA
TGTGCCAGCAGCCAACGAGTTCGCTCTGGGGCCAACGTCCTGACTTTC,CASSQRVRSGANVLTF,TRBV3-1,NA,TRBJ2-6,many
TGTGCCAGCAGCGAGGGACTAGCGGGAACAGATACGCAGTATTTT,CASSEGLAGTDTQYF,TRBV11-2,TRBD2,TRBJ2-3,few
TGTGCCAGCAGCGTAGCTGAGACTAGCGGGGAATACACAGATACGCAGTATTTT,CASSVAETSGEYTDTQYF,TRBV9,TRBD2,TRBJ2-3,few
TGTGCCAGCAGTCAGGGGGCTGGTCAGCCCCAGCATTTT,CASSQGAGQPQHF,TRBV12-3/TRBV12-4,TRBD1,TRBJ1-5,many
TGTGCCAGCAGCTTAGATCAGCGGGAGGGCCTCTACAATGAGCAGTTCTTC,CASSLDQREGLYNEQFF,TRBV7-2,TRBD2,TRBJ2-1,NA
TGTGCCAGCAGTTCACGTGAAAAACTGTTTTTT,CASSSREKLFF,TRBV28,NA,TRBJ1-4,many
TGTGCCAGCTCACCACCGATCTCAGGGGACGAGCAGTACTTC,CASSPPISGDEQYF,TRBV18,NA,TRBJ2-7,few
TGTGCCACCAGCTCCGGGTACAATGAGCAGTTCTTC,CATSSGYNEQFF,TRBV15,NA,TRBJ2-1,many
TGTGCCAGCGGGTTCTCAGAGACCCAGTACTTC,CASGFSETQYF,TRBV6-1,NA,TRBJ2-5,few
TGTGCCAGCAGCTTAGACAGGGCCGCAACTAATGAAAAACTGTTTTTT,CASSLDRAATNEKLFF,TRBV7-6,NA,TRBJ1-4,few
TGTGCCAGCAGTTCCCGTTCGAGACAAGCGTTGCATGAGCAGTTCTTC,CASSSRSRQALHEQFF,TRBV12-3/TRBV12-4,NA,TRBJ2-1,many